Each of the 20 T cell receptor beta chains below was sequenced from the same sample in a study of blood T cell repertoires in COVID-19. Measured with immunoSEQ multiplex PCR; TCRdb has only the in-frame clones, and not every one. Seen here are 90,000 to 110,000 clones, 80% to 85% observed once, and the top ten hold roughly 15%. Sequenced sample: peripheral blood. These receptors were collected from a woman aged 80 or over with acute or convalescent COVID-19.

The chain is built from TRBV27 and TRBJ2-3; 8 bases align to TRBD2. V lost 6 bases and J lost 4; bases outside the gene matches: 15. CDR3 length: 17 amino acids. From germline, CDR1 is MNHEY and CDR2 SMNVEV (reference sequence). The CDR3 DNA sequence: TGTGCCAGCAGATCTCTCGCCTTAGTCGGGAGGGCAGATACGCAGTATTTT. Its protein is CASRSLALVGRADTQYF.

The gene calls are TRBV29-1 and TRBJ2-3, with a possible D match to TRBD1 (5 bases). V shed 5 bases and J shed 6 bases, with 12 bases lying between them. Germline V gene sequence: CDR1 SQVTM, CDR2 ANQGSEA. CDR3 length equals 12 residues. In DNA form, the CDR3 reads TGCAGCGTTACGTCTGGGGCTGATACGCAGTATTTT. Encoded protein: CSVTSGADTQYF.

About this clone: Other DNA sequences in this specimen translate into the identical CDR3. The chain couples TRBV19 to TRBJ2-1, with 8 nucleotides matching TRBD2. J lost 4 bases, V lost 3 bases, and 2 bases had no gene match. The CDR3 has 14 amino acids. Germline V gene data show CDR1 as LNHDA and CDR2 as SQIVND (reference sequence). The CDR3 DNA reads TGTGCCAGTAGTATCGTAGCGGGGTACAATGAGCAGTTCTTC. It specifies CASSIVAGYNEQFF.

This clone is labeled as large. The CDR3 DNA reads TGTGCCAGCAAGATTGGACTAGAAACCTACGAGCAGTACTTC. It codes for CASKIGLETYEQYF. V is TRBV2 and J is TRBJ2-7; 7 nucleotides align to TRBD2. The germline V gene encodes CDR1 SNHLY and CDR2 FYNNEI. The V segment lost 7 bases and the J segment 2 bases; nucleotides outside the gene matches: 8. This CDR3 spans 14 amino acids.

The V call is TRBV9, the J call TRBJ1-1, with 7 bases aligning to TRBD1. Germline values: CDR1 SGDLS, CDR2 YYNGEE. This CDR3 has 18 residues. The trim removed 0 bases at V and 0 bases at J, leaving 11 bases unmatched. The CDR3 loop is CASSVGGTAMGVNTEAFF. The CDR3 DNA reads TGTGCCAGCAGCGTAGGGGGGACAGCCATGGGCGTGAACACTGAAGCTTTCTTT. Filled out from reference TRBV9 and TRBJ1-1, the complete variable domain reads DSGVTQTPKHLITATGQRVTLRCSPRSGDLSVYWYQQSLDQGLQFLIQYYNGEERAKGNILERFSAQQFPDLHSELNLSSLELGDSALYFCASSVGGTAMGVNTEAFFGQGTRLTVV.

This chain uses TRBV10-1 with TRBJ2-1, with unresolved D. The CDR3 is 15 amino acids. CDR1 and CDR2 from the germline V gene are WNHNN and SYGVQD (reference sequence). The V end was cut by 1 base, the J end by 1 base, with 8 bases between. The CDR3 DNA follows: TGCGCCAGCAGTGAGTTCTCTAGTTCCTACAATGAGCAGTTCTTC. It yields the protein CASSEFSSSYNEQFF.

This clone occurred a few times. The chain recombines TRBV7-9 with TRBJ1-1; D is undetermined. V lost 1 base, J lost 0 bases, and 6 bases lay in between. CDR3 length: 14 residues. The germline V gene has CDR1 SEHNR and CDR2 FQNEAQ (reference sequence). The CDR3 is CASSLGLLNTEAFF. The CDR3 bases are TGTGCCAGCAGCTTAGGACTGCTGAACACTGAAGCTTTCTTT.

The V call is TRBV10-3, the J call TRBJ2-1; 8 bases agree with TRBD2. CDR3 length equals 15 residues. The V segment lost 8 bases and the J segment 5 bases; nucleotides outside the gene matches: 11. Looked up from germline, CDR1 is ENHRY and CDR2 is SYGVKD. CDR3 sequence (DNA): TGTGCCATCGGGGAACGACCGGGAGGGGACAATGAGCAGTTCTTC. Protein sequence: CAIGERPGGDNEQFF.

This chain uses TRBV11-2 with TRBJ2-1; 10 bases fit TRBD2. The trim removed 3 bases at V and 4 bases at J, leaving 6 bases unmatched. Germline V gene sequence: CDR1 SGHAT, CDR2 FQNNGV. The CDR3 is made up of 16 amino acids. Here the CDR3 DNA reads TGTGCCAGCAGCTTTCTAGCGGGAGTGTCTTACAATGAGCAGTTCTTC. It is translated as CASSFLAGVSYNEQFF.

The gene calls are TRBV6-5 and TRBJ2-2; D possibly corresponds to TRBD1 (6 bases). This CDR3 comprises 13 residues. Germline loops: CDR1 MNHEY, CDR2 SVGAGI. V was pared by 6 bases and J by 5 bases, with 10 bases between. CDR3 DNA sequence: TGTGCCAGCAGACTACAGGGTACCGGGGAGCTGTTTTTT. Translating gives CASRLQGTGELFF.

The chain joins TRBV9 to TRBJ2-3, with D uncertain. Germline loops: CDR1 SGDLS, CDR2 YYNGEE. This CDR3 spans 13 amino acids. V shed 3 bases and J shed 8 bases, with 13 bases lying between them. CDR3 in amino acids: CASSEADLGTQYF. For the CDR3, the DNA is TGTGCCAGCAGCGAAGCCGACTTGGGTACGCAGTATTTT.

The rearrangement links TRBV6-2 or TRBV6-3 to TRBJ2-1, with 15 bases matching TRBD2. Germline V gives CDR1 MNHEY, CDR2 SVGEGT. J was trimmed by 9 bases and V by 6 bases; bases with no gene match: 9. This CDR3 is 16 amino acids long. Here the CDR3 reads CASSSVWTSGRGEQFF. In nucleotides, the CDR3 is TGTGCCAGCAGCTCTGTTTGGACTAGCGGGAGGGGTGAGCAGTTCTTC.

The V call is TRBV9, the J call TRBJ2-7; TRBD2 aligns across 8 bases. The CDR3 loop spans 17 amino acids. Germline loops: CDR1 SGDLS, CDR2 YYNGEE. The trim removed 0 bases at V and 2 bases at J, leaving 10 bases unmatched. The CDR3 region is CASSVGQRAGVAYEQYV. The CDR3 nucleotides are TGTGCCAGCAGCGTAGGTCAGCGAGCGGGAGTCGCCTACGAGCAGTACGTC.

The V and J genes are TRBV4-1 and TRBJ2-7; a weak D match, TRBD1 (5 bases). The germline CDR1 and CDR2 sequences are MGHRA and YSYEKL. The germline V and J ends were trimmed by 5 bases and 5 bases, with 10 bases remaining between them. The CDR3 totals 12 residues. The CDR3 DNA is TGCGCCAGCAGCGTAGACAGAGACGAGCAGTACTTC. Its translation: CASSVDRDEQYF.

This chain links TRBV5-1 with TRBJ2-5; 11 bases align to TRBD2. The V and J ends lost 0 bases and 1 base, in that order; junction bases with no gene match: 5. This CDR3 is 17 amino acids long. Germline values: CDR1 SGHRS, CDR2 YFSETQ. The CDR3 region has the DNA TGCGCCAGCAGCTTGGGGACTAGCGGGCCGAGCCAAGAGACCCAGTACTTC. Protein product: CASSLGTSGPSQETQYF.

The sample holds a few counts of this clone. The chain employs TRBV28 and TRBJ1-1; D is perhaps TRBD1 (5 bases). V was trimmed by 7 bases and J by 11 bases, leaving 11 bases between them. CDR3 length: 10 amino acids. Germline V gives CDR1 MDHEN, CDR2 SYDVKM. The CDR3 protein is CASTGDFAFF. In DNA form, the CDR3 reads TGTGCCAGCACGGGGGACTTCGCTTTCTTT.

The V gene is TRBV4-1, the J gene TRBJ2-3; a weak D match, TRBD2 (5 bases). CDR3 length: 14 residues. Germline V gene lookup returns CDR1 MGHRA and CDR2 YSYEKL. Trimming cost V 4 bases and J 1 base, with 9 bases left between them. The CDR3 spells CASSPPGGTDTQYF. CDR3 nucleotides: TGCGCCAGCAGCCCCCCCGGGGGCACAGATACGCAGTATTTT.

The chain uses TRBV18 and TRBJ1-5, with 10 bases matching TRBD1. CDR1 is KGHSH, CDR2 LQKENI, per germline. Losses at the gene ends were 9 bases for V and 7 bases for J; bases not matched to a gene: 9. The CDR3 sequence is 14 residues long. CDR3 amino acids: CASSDRGGYQPQHF. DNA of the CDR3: TGTGCCAGTTCGGACAGGGGGGGATACCAGCCCCAGCATTTT.

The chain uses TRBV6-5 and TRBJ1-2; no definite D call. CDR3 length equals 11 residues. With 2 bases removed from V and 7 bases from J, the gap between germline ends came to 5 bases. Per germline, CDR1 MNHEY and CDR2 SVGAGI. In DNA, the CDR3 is TGTGCCAGCAGTTACGCAGGTGGCTACACCTTC. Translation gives CASSYAGGYTF.

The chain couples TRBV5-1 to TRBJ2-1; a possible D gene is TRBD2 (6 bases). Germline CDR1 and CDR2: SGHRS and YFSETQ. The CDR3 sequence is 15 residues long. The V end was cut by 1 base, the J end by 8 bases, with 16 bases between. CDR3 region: CASSLSPTSGDEQFF. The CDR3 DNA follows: TGCGCCAGCAGCTTGTCCCCGACTAGTGGCGATGAGCAGTTCTTC. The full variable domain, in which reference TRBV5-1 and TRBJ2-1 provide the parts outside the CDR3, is KAGVTQTPRYLIKTRGQQVTLSCSPISGHRSVSWYQQTPGQGLQFLFEYFSETQRNKGNFPGRFSGRQFSNSRSEMNVSTLELGDSALYLCASSLSPTSGDEQFFGPGTRLTVL.